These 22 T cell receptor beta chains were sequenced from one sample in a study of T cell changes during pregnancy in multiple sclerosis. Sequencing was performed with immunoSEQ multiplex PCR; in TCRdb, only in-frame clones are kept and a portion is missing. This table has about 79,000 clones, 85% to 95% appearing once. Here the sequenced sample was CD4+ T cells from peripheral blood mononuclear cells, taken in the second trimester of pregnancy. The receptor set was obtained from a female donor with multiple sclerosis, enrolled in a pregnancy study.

CDR3 region: CASSPLEMQFF. DNA of the CDR3: TGTGCCAGCAGTCCGTTGGAGATGCAGTTCTTC. The genes are TRBV6-6 and TRBJ2-1; D not resolved. The CDR3 sequence is 11 residues long. In germline, CDR1 is MNHNY, CDR2 SVGAGI (reference sequence). With 5 bases removed from V and 12 bases from J, the gap between germline ends came to 11 bases.

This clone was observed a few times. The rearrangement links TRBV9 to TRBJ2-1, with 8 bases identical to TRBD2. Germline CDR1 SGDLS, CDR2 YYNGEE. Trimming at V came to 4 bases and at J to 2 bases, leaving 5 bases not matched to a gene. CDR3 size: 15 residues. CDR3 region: CASSPGAGAYNEQFF. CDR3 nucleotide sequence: TGTGCCAGCAGCCCGGGAGCGGGGGCCTACAATGAGCAGTTCTTC.

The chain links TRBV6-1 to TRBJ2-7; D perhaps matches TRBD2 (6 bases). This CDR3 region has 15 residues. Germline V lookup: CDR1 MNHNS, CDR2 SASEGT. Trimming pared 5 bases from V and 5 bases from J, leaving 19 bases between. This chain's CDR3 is CASSPGTPPSHEQYF. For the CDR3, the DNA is TGTGCCAGCAGTCCCGGGACTCCCCCGAGCCACGAGCAGTACTTC.

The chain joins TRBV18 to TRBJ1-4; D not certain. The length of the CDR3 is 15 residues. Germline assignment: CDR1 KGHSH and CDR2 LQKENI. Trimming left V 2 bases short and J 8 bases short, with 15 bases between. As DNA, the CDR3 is TGTGCCAGCTCACCAGTCGGGTCGCCGGGAGAAAAACTGTTTTTT. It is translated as CASSPVGSPGEKLFF.

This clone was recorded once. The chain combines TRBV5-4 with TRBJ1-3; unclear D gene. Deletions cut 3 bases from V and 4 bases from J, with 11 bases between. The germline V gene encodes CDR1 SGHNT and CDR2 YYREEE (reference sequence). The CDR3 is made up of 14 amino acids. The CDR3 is CASSSGIAGNTIYF. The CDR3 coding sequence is TGTGCCAGCAGCTCCGGAATAGCGGGAAACACCATATATTTT.

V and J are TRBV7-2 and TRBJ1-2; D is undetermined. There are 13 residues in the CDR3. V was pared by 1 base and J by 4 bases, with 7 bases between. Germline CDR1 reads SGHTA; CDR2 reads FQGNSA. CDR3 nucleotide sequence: TGTGCCAGCAGCTTAGAGGCGGTCTATGGCTACACCTTC. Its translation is CASSLEAVYGYTF.

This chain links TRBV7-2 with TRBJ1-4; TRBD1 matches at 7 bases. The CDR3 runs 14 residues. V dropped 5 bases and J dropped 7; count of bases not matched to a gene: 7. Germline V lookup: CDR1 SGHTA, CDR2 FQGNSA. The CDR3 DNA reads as TGTGCCAGCAGCCCGCGGACAGGTTCTGAAAAACTGTTTTTT. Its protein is CASSPRTGSEKLFF.

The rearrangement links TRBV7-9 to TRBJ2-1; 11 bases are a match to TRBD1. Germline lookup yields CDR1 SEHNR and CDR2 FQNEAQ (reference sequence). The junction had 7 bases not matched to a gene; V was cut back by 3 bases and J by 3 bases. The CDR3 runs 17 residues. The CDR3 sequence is CASSFSGTGGNYNEQFF. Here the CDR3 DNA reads TGTGCCAGCAGCTTTTCCGGGACAGGGGGTAACTACAATGAGCAGTTCTTC.

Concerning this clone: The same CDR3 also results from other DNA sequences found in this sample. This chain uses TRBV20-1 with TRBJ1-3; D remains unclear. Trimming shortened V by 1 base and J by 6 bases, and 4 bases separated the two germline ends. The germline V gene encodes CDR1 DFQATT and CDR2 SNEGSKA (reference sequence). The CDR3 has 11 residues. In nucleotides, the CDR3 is TGCAGTGCTAGAGTAGAAAACACCATATATTTT. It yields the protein CSARVENTIYF.

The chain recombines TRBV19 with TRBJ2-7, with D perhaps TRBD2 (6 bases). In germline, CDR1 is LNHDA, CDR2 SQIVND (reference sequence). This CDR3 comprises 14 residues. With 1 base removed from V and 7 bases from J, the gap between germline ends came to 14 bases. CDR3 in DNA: TGTGCCAGTAGTATAGGGCTAGGGACTGGTGAGCAGTACTTC. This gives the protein CASSIGLGTGEQYF. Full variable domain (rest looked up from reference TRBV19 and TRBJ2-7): DGGITQSPKYLFRKEGQNVTLSCEQNLNHDAMYWYRQDPGQGLRLIYYSQIVNDFQKGDIAEGYSVSREKKESFPLTVTSAQKNPTAFYLCASSIGLGTGEQYFGPGTRLTVT.

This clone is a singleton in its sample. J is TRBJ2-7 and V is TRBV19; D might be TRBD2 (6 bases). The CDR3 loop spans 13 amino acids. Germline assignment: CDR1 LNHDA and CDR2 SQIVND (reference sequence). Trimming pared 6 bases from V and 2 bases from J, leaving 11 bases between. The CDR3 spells CASRLAGTYEQYF. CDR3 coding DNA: TGTGCCAGTAGGCTCGCGGGGACCTACGAGCAGTACTTC.

Here the CDR3 DNA reads TGTGCCAGTAGTACAGGGGGCGCTAACTATGGCTACACCTTC. This gives the protein CASSTGGANYGYTF. The genes are TRBV19 and TRBJ1-2; TRBD1 aligns across 8 bases. CDR1 is LNHDA, CDR2 SQIVND, per germline (reference sequence). V shed 4 bases and J 0 bases; nucleotides not matched to a gene: 1. CDR3 length equals 14 residues. The full variable domain, completed using reference TRBV19 and TRBJ1-2, is DGGITQSPKYLFRKEGQNVTLSCEQNLNHDAMYWYRQDPGQGLRLIYYSQIVNDFQKGDIAEGYSVSREKKESFPLTVTSAQKNPTAFYLCASSTGGANYGYTFGSGTRLTVV.

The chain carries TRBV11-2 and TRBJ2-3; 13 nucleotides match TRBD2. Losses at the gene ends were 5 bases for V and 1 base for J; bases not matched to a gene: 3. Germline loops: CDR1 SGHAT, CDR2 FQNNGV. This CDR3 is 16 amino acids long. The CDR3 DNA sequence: TGTGCCAGCAGCGCGACTAGCGGGGGGCGCACAGATACGCAGTATTTT. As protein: CASSATSGGRTDTQYF.

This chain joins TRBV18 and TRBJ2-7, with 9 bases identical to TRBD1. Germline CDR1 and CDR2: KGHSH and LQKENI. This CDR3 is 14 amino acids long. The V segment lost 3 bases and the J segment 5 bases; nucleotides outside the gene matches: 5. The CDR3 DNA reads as TGTGCCAGCTCACCTTGGACAGGGGAGGACGAGCAGTACTTC. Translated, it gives CASSPWTGEDEQYF.

Here the CDR3 DNA reads TGTGCCAGCAGTTACCAGTACGGAGGTGGAAACACCATATATTTT. Translated: CASSYQYGGGNTIYF. The chain has TRBV6-5 and TRBJ1-3; no clear D. The CDR3 contains 15 residues. Trimming stripped 2 bases from V and 3 bases from J, with 11 bases between. The V gene's germline CDR1 is MNHEY and CDR2 SVGAGI.

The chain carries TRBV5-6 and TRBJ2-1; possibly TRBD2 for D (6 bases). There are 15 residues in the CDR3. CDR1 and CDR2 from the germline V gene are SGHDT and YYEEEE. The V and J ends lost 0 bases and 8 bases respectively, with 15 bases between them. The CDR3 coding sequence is TGTGCCAGCAGCTTGGGGGGACTGGGAAGGGATGAGCAGTTCTTC. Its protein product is CASSLGGLGRDEQFF.

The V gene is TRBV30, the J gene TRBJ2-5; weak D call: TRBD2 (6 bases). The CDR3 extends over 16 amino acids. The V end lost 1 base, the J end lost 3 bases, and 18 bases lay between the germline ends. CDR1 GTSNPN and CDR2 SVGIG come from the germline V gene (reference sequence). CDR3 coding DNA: TGTGCCTGGAGTGCACTTCGTGTGGGGGGAAAAGAGACCCAGTACTTC. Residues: CAWSALRVGGKETQYF.

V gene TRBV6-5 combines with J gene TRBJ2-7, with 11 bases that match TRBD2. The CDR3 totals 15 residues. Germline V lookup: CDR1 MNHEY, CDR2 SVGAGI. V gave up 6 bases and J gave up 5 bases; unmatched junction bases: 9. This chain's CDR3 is CASRNSGRAFHEQYF. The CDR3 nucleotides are TGTGCCAGCAGAAATAGCGGGAGGGCCTTTCACGAGCAGTACTTC.

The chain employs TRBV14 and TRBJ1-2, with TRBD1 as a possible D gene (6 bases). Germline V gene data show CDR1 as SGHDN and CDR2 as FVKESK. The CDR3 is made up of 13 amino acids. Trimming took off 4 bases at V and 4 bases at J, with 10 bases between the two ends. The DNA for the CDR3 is TGTGCCAGCAGCCTCCAAGGGGGCTATGGCTACACCTTC. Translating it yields CASSLQGGYGYTF.

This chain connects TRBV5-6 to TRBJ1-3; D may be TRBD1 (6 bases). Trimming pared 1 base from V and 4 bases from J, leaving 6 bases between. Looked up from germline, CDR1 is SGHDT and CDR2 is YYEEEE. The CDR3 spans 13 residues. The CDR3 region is CASSLTGGNTIYF. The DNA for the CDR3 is TGTGCCAGCAGCTTGACAGGGGGAAACACCATATATTTT.

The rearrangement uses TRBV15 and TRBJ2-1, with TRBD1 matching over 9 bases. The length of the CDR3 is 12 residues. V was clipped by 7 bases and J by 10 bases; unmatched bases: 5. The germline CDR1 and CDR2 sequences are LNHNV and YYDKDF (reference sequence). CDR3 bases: TGTGCCACCAAGACAGGGGGTGGGGAGCAGTTCTTC. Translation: CATKTGGGEQFF.

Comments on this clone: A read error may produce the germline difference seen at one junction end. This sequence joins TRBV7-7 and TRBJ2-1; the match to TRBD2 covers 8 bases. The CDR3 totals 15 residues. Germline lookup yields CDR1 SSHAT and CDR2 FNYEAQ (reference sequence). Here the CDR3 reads CASSSRLAPDNEQFF. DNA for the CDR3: TGTGCTAGCAGTTCTCGACTAGCGCCCGACAATGAGCAGTTCTTC.